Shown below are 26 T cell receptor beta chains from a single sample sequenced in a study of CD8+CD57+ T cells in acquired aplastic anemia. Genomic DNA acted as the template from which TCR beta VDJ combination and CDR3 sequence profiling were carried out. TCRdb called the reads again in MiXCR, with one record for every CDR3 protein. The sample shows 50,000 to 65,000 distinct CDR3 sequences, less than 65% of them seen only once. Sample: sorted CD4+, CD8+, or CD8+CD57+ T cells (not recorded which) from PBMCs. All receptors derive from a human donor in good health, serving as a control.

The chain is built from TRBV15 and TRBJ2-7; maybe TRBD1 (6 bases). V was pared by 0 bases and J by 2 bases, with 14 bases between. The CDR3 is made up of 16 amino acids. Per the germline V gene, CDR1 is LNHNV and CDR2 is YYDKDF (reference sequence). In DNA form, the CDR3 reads TGTGCCACCAGCAGAGACCGGGATGGACAGCCCTACGAGCAGTACTTC. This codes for CATSRDRDGQPYEQYF.

The CDR3 DNA reads TGTGCCAGCAGCTGGCCCCCTAAGGATGAGCAGTTCTTC. Protein sequence: CASSWPPKDEQFF. The V call is TRBV5-6, the J call TRBJ2-1; D unresolved. There are 13 residues in the CDR3. The V end was cut by 3 bases, the J end by 8 bases, with 12 bases between. Germline lookup yields CDR1 SGHDT and CDR2 YYEEEE.

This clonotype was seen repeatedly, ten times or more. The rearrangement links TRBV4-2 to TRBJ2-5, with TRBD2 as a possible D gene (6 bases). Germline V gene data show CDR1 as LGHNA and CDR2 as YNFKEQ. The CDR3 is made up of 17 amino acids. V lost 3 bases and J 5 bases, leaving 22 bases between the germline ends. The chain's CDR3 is CASSHGGSEGAVETQYF. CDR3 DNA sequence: TGTGCCAGCAGCCACGGGGGTTCCGAGGGAGCGGTGGAGACCCAGTACTTC.

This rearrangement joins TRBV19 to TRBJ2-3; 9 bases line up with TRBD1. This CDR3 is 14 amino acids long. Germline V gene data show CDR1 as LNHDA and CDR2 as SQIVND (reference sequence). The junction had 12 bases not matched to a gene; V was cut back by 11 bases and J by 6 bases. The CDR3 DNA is TGTGCCTCCTCCGGGACAGGGCCCGTGGATACGCAGTATTTT. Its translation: CASSGTGPVDTQYF.

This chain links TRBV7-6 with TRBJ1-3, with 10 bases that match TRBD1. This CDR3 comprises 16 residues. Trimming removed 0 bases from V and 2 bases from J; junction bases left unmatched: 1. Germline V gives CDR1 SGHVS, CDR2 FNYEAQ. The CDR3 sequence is CASSLAGTGAGNTIYF. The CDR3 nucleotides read TGTGCCAGCAGCTTAGCAGGGACAGGGGCTGGAAACACCATATATTTT. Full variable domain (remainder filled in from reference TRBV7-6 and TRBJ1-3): GAGVSQSPRYKVTKRGQDVALRCDPISGHVSLYWYRQALGQGPEFLTYFNYEAQQDKSGLPNDRFSAERPEGSISTLTIQRTEQRDSAMYRCASSLAGTGAGNTIYFGEGSWLTVV.

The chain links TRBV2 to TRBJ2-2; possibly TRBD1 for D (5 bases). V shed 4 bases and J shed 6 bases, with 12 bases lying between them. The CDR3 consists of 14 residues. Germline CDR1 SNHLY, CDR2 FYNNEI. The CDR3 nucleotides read TGTGCCAGCAGTGGGACAACCAACGCCGGGGAGCTGTTTTTT. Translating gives CASSGTTNAGELFF.

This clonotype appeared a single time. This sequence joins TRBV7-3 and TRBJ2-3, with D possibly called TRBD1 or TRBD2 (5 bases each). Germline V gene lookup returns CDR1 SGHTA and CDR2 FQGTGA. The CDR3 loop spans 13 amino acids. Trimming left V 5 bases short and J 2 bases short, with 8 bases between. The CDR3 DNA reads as TGTGCCAGCAGCGGGGGACCCACAGATACGCAGTATTTT. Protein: CASSGGPTDTQYF.

Here the CDR3 reads CASSLLSAYEQYF. In nucleotides, the CDR3 is TGTGCCAGCAGCTTATTGTCAGCCTACGAGCAGTACTTC. This rearrangement joins TRBV7-9 to TRBJ2-7, with unresolved D. Germline V CDR1 and CDR2: SEHNR, FQNEAQ (reference sequence). The CDR3 sequence is 13 residues long. Trimming removed 2 bases at V and 2 bases at J, with 7 bases between.

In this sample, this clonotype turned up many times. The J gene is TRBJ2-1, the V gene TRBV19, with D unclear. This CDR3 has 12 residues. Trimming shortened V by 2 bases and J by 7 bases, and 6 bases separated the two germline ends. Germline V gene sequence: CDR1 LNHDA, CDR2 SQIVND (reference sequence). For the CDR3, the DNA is TGTGCCAGTAGTATAAATTGGAATGAGCAGTTCTTC. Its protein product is CASSINWNEQFF.

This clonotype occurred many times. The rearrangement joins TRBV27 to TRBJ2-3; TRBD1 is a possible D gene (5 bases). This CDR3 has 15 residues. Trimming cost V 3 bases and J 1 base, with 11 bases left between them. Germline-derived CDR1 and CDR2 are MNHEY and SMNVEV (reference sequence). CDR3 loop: CASSFQQVRTDTQYF. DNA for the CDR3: TGTGCCAGCAGTTTTCAACAGGTTCGCACAGATACGCAGTATTTT.

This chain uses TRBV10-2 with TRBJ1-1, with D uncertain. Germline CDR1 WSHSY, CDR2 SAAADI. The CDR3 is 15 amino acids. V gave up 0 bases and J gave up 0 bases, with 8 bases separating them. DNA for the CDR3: TGCGCCAGCAGTGAGTCAGGGCGGATGAACACTGAAGCTTTCTTT. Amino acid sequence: CASSESGRMNTEAFF.

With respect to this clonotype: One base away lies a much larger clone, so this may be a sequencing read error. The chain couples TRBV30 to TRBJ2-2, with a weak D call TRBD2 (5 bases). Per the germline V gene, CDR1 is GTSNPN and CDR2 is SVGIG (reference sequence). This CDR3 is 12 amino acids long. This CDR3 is CAWSPLDGKLFF. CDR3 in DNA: TGTGCCTGGAGTCCCTTGGACGGGAAGCTGTTTTTT.

CDR3 sequence reads: CSVEIRAGEQYF. Written as DNA, the CDR3 is TGCAGCGTTGAGATCCGGGCGGGCGAGCAGTACTTC. The rearrangement joins TRBV29-1 to TRBJ2-7, with D possibly matching TRBD2 (5 bases). Per the germline V gene, CDR1 is SQVTM and CDR2 is ANQGSEA. V lost 3 bases, J lost 6 bases, and 12 bases lay in between. CDR3 length equals 12 residues.

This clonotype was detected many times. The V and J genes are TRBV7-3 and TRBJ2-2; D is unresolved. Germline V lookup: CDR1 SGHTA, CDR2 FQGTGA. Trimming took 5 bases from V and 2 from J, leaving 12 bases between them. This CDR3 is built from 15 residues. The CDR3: CASSLMNTNTGELFF. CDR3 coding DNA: TGTGCCAGCAGCCTCATGAACACCAACACCGGGGAGCTGTTTTTT.

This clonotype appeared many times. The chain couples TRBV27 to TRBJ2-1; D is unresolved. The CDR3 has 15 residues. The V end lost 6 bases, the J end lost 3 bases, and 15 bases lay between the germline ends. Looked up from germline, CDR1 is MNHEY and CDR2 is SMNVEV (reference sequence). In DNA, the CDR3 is TGTGCCAGCAGCAGACGCCAGGCCCTCTACAATGAGCAGTTCTTC. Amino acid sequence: CASSRRQALYNEQFF.

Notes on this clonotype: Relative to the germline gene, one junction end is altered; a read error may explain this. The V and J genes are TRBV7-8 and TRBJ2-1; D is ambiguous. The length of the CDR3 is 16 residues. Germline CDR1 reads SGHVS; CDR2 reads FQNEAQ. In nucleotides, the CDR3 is TGTGCCAGCAGCTTAGTCTACGGCAGCCCCTACAATGAGCGGTTCTTC. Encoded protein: CASSLVYGSPYNERFF.

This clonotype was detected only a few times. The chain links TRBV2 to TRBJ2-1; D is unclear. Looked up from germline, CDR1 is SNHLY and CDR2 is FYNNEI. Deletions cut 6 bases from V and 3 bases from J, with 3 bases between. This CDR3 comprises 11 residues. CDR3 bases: TGTGCCAGCAGGGGCTACAATGAGCAGTTCTTC. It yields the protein CASRGYNEQFF.

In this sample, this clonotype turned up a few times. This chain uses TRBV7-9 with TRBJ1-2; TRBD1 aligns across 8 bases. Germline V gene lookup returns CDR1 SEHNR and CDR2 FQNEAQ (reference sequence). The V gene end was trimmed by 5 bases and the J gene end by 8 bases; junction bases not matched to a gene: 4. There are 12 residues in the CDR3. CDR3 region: CASSRQGFGYTF. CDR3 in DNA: TGTGCCAGCAGCCGACAGGGGTTCGGCTACACCTTC.

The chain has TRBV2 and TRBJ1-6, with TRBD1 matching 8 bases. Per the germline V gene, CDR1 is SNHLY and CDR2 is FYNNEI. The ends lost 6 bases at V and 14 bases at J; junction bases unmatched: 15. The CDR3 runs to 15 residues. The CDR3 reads CASSAGQGGGWTLHF. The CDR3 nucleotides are TGTGCCAGCAGCGCCGGACAGGGCGGAGGTTGGACCCTCCACTTT.

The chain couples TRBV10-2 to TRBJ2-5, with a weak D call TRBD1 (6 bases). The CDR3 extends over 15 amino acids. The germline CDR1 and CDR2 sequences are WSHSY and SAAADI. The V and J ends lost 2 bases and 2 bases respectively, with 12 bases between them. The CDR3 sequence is CASSERLGQQETQYF. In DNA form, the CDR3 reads TGCGCCAGCAGTGAGAGGCTAGGACAGCAAGAGACCCAGTACTTC.

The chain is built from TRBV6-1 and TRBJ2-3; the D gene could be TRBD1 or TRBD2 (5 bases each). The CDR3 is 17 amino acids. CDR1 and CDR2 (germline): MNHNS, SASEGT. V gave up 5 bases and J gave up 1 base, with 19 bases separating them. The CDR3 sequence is CASSSRDRGPGTDTQYF. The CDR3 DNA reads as TGTGCCAGCAGTAGCCGCGACCGGGGACCCGGCACAGATACGCAGTATTTT.

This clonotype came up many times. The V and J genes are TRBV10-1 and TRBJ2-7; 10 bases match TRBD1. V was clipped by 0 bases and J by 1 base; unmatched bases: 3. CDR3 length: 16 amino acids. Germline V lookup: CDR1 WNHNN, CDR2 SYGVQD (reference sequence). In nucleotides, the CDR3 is TGCGCCAGCAGTGAGTCGGGACAGGGGTCATCCTACGAGCAGTACTTC. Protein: CASSESGQGSSYEQYF.

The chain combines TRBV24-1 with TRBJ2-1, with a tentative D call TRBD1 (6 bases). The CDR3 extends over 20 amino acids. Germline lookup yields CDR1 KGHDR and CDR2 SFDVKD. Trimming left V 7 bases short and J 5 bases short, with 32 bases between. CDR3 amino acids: CATSCPGQSCTSSANNEQFF. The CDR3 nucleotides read TGTGCCACCAGCTGTCCGGGACAATCCTGTACATCGTCCGCGAACAATGAGCAGTTCTTC.

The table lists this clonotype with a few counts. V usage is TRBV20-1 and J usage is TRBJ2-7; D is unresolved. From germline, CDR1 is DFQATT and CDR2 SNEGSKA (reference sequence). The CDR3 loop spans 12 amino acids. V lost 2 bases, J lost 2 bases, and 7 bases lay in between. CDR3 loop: CSARYLTYEQYF. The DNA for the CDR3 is TGCAGTGCTAGATACTTAACCTACGAGCAGTACTTC.

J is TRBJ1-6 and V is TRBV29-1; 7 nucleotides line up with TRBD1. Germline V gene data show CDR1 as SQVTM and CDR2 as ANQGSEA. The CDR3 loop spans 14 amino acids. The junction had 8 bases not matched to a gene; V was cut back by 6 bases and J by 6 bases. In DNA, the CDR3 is TGCAGCGTCCGTATGACAGGGTTTAATTCACCCCTCCACTTT. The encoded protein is CSVRMTGFNSPLHF.

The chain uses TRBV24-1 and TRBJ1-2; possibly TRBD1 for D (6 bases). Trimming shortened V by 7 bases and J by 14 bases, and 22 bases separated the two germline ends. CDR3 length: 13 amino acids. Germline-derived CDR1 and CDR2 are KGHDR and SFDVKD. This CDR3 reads CATSRDLDSGLTF. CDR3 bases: TGTGCCACCAGCAGAGATTTGGACAGCGGCCTGACCTTC.